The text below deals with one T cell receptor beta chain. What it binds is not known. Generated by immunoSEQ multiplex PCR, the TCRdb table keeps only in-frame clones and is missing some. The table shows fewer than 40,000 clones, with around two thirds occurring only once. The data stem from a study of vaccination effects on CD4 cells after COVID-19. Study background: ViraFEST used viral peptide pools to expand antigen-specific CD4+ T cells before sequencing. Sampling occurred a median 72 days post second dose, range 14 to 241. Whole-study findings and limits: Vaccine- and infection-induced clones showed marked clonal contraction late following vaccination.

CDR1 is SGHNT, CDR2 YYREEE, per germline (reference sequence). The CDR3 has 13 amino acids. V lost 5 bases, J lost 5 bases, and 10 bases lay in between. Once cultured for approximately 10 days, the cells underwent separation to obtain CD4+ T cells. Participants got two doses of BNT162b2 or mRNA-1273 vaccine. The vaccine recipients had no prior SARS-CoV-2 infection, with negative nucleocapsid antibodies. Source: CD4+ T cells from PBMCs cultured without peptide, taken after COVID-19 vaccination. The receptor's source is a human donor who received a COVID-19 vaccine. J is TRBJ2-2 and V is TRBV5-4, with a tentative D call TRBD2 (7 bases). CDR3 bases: TGTGCCAGCAGAGGGGGGGGGACCGGGGAGCTGTTTTTT. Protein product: CASRGGGTGELFF.